The 28 T cell receptor beta chains given below trace back to one sample, sequenced in a study of OX40 agonist ivuxolimab in advanced cancers. TCRdb's table, derived via immunoSEQ multiplex PCR, lists solely in-frame clones and lacks some. Here the sample spans around 26,000 clones, about nine tenths being singletons. The source was CD4+ or CD8+ T cells sorted from blood, collected in a trial of the OX40 agonist ivuxolimab. Receptors originate from an adult with an advanced solid tumor such as melanoma, head and neck, liver or kidney cancer.

Turning to this clone: One junction end disagrees with the germline gene, perhaps due to a read error. The genes are TRBV2 and TRBJ2-5; D tentatively fits TRBD1 or TRBD2 (5 bases each). Per the germline V gene, CDR1 is SNHLY and CDR2 is FYNNEI. The CDR3 runs to 14 residues. CDR3 residues: CASGRRDDQETQYF. In DNA form, the CDR3 reads TGTGCCAGCGGCCGCAGGGACGACCAGGAGACCCAGTACTTC.

The chain employs TRBV5-4 and TRBJ2-3; 7 nucleotides match TRBD2. Trimming cost V 4 bases and J 8 bases; bases outside gene matches: 7. CDR1 and CDR2 (germline): SGHNT, YYREEE (reference sequence). CDR3 length: 13 residues. CDR3 nucleotide sequence: TGTGCCAGCAGCCTCAGTGGGAGGGGTACGCAGTATTTT. It is translated as CASSLSGRGTQYF.

J is TRBJ2-1 and V is TRBV7-6; perhaps TRBD1 as D (7 bases). The ends were cut back, 4 bases at V and 4 bases at J, with 14 bases in the middle. This CDR3 has 15 amino acids. CDR1 is SGHVS and CDR2 is FNYEAQ in the germline V gene. CDR3 amino acids: CASSSWAGQYNEQFF. The CDR3, as DNA: TGTGCCAGCAGCTCCTGGGCGGGACAGTACAATGAGCAGTTCTTC.

The chain links TRBV27 to TRBJ2-1, with D unclear. This CDR3 region has 14 residues. Trimming removed 8 bases at V and 5 bases at J, with 16 bases between. Germline-derived CDR1 and CDR2 are MNHEY and SMNVEV (reference sequence). In nucleotides, the CDR3 is TGTGCCAGCCCCCTCTCACATTTTAACAATGAGCAGTTCTTC. Encoded protein: CASPLSHFNNEQFF.

This sequence joins TRBV27 and TRBJ1-2; tentative D call: TRBD1 (6 bases). The CDR3 consists of 15 residues. The V end lost 4 bases, the J end lost 8 bases, and 20 bases lay between the germline ends. Germline V CDR1 and CDR2: MNHEY, SMNVEV (reference sequence). The CDR3 region has the DNA TGTGCCAGCAGTTCCCCACTACAGGGTGACAGGGGCTACACCTTC. Its translation is CASSSPLQGDRGYTF.

For the CDR3, the DNA is TGTGCCAGCAGCCGCGGGGGCCTGAACACCGGGGAGCTGTTTTTT. Its protein is CASSRGGLNTGELFF. The rearrangement uses TRBV5-4 and TRBJ2-2; weak D call: TRBD2 (7 bases). CDR1 SGHNT and CDR2 YYREEE come from the germline V gene (reference sequence). V was trimmed by 4 bases and J by 1 base, leaving 11 bases between them. CDR3 size: 15 residues.

The CDR3 nucleotides read TGTGCCAGCAGCCCGCGGAGAGGGGTGGAGCAGCCCCAGCATTTT. Translated: CASSPRRGVEQPQHF. The rearrangement uses TRBV7-2 and TRBJ1-5; D might be TRBD1 (5 bases). V was shortened by 5 bases and J by 7 bases, with 18 bases between the two germline ends. This CDR3 has 15 amino acids. Germline assignment: CDR1 SGHTA and CDR2 FQGNSA.

This chain joins TRBV5-6 and TRBJ2-1, with TRBD1 matching over 8 bases. From germline, CDR1 is SGHDT and CDR2 YYEEEE. V lost 1 base to trimming and J lost 2 bases; unmatched junction nucleotides: 5. This CDR3 is 16 amino acids long. The CDR3 reads CASSLPQGATYNEQFF. CDR3 DNA sequence: TGTGCCAGCAGCTTGCCGCAGGGGGCAACCTACAATGAGCAGTTCTTC.

The chain combines TRBV25-1 with TRBJ2-7; 9 nucleotides align to TRBD1. CDR1 and CDR2 (germline): MGHDK, SYGVNS. The CDR3 is made up of 12 amino acids. V trimming: 3 bases; J trimming: 7 bases; junction bases outside the gene matches: 1. The CDR3: CASSETGGEQYF. The CDR3 bases are TGTGCCAGCAGTGAGACAGGGGGGGAGCAGTACTTC.

In this sample, this clone turned up once. This sequence joins TRBV5-1 and TRBJ1-5; D may be TRBD1 (5 bases). The ends were cut back, 1 base at V and 2 bases at J, with 10 bases in the middle. The CDR3 spans 15 residues. Germline CDR1 reads SGHRS; CDR2 reads YFSETQ. For the CDR3, the DNA is TGCGCCAGCAGCTTGCGAGGGGATGGCAATCAGCCCCAGCATTTT. Amino acid sequence: CASSLRGDGNQPQHF.

The chain uses TRBV18 and TRBJ2-5; 9 bases are a match to TRBD2. The germline V gene has CDR1 KGHSH and CDR2 LQKENI. CDR3 length: 16 residues. J gave up 2 bases and V 3 bases, and 7 bases lay outside the gene matches. CDR3 residues: CASSPRLADPQETQYF. CDR3 DNA sequence: TGTGCCAGCTCACCGAGACTAGCGGATCCACAAGAGACCCAGTACTTC. Filled out from reference TRBV18 and TRBJ2-5, the complete variable domain reads NAGVMQNPRHLVRRRGQEARLRCSPMKGHSHVYWYRQLPEEGLKFMVYLQKENIIDESGMPKERFSAEFPKEGPSILRIQQVVRGDSAAYFCASSPRLADPQETQYFGPGTRLLVL.

The chain has TRBV7-9 and TRBJ2-5; 10 nucleotides agree with TRBD1. The trim removed 5 bases at V and 2 bases at J, leaving 8 bases unmatched. The CDR3 sequence is 16 residues long. Germline CDR1 is SEHNR and CDR2 is FQNEAQ (reference sequence). The CDR3 loop reads CASSHPGQGNQETQYF. Written as DNA, the CDR3 is TGTGCCAGCAGCCACCCGGGACAGGGGAATCAAGAGACCCAGTACTTC.

The chain carries TRBV6-1 and TRBJ2-3, with D unclear. Germline V lookup: CDR1 MNHNS, CDR2 SASEGT. This CDR3 spans 17 amino acids. Trimming cost V 3 bases and J 0 bases, with 16 bases left between them. CDR3 sequence (DNA): TGTGCCAGCAGTGACCGCATCCAATGGGCTAGCACAGATACGCAGTATTTT. Translated: CASSDRIQWASTDTQYF.

V usage is TRBV7-2 and J usage is TRBJ1-2, with D uncertain. Per germline, CDR1 SGHTA and CDR2 FQGNSA. This CDR3 comprises 15 residues. V was cut by 2 bases and J by 0 bases, with 10 bases left in between. The DNA of the CDR3 is TGTGCCAGCAGCTTAATGGGAATTGCTAACTATGGCTACACCTTC. Translation: CASSLMGIANYGYTF.

This sequence joins TRBV5-1 and TRBJ1-1, with unresolved D. The CDR3 sequence is 15 residues long. Trimming took 1 base from V and 2 from J, leaving 12 bases between them. Germline CDR1 SGHRS, CDR2 YFSETQ. The CDR3 DNA reads as TGCGCCAGCAGCTTGACCACCCGATCCAACACTGAAGCTTTCTTT. It translates to CASSLTTRSNTEAFF.

The chain is built from TRBV9 and TRBJ2-7, with a possible D match to TRBD2 (5 bases). The CDR3 runs 14 residues. V was clipped by 3 bases and J by 0 bases, with 10 bases between them. Germline V CDR1 and CDR2: SGDLS, YYNGEE. CDR3 sequence (DNA): TGTGCCAGCAGCGCCGCCGGGATCTCCTACGAGCAGTACTTC. It codes for CASSAAGISYEQYF.

The chain carries TRBV7-2 and TRBJ1-1, with D possibly being TRBD1 (6 bases). With 5 bases removed from V and 6 bases from J, the gap between germline ends came to 16 bases. The CDR3 sequence is 14 residues long. Per the germline V gene, CDR1 is SGHTA and CDR2 is FQGNSA. The CDR3 region has the DNA TGTGCCAGCAGCGTCGGCAGGGGCCTGGCTGAAGCTTTCTTT. Protein sequence: CASSVGRGLAEAFF.

The chain joins TRBV27 to TRBJ2-3; D perhaps matches TRBD1 (5 bases). V lost 0 bases, J lost 6 bases, and 19 bases lay in between. The CDR3 runs to 17 residues. Germline loops: CDR1 MNHEY, CDR2 SMNVEV (reference sequence). The CDR3 loop reads CASSLSTKSGAKDTQYF. The CDR3, as DNA: TGTGCCAGCAGTTTATCAACGAAAAGTGGGGCTAAGGATACGCAGTATTTT.

The CDR3 reads CAWSVTQGNEKLFF. The CDR3, as DNA: TGTGCCTGGAGTGTAACGCAGGGTAATGAAAAACTGTTTTTT. V usage is TRBV30 and J usage is TRBJ1-4; a possible D gene is TRBD1 (5 bases). V lost 0 bases, J lost 4 bases, and 9 bases lay in between. Germline CDR1 GTSNPN, CDR2 SVGIG (reference sequence). This CDR3 has 14 residues. Based on the CDR3 plus reference TRBV30 and TRBJ1-4, the full variable domain is SQTIHQWPATLVQPVGSPLSLECTVEGTSNPNLYWYRQAAGRGLQLLFYSVGIGQISSEVPQNLSASRPQDRQFILSSKKLLLSDSGFYLCAWSVTQGNEKLFFGSGTQLSVL.

V usage is TRBV4-1 and J usage is TRBJ2-5; 10 bases align to TRBD2. Germline V gene lookup returns CDR1 MGHRA and CDR2 YSYEKL. The junction had 7 bases not matched to a gene; V was cut back by 1 base and J by 5 bases. The CDR3 is 16 residues long. The chain's CDR3 is CASSQGSGGAKETQYF. CDR3 nucleotide sequence: TGCGCCAGCAGCCAAGGGAGCGGGGGGGCCAAGGAGACCCAGTACTTC.

The chain is built from TRBV28 and TRBJ2-1; 11 nucleotides match TRBD2. The CDR3 contains 15 residues. Trimming took 3 bases from V and 10 from J; bases not matched to a gene: 8. CDR1 and CDR2 from the germline V gene are MDHEN and SYDVKM. CDR3 in amino acids: CASSFFSGGAREQFF. The CDR3 region has the DNA TGTGCCAGCAGTTTCTTTAGCGGGGGGGCGAGGGAGCAGTTCTTC. The full variable domain, rest sourced from reference TRBV28 and TRBJ2-1, is DVKVTQSSRYLVKRTGEKVFLECVQDMDHENMFWYRQDPGLGLRLIYFSYDVKMKEKGDIPEGYSVSREKKERFSLILESASTNQTSMYLCASSFFSGGAREQFFGPGTRLTVL.

This chain joins TRBV28 and TRBJ1-6, with no clear D. The CDR3 is made up of 14 amino acids. V lost 6 bases and J lost 5, with 11 bases in between. Looked up from germline, CDR1 is MDHEN and CDR2 is SYDVKM. CDR3 sequence (DNA): TGTGCCAGCAGCTCCCAGACGGATAATTCACCCCTCCACTTT. Amino acids: CASSSQTDNSPLHF.

V and J are TRBV28 and TRBJ2-7; possible D gene TRBD1, 6 bases. This CDR3 has 14 residues. V was clipped by 4 bases and J by 4 bases, with 14 bases between them. Germline V CDR1 and CDR2: MDHEN, SYDVKM. The CDR3 DNA reads as TGTGCCAGCAGTTCAACAGGACAGTTATACGAGCAGTACTTC. Its protein product is CASSSTGQLYEQYF.

Here the CDR3 DNA reads TGTGCCAGCAGGCCAGTGGGGGTATACGAGCAGTACTTC. Amino acid sequence: CASRPVGVYEQYF. The chain combines TRBV6-5 with TRBJ2-7; D may match TRBD1 or TRBD2 (5 bases each). The CDR3 spans 13 residues. Germline CDR1 MNHEY, CDR2 SVGAGI. Deletions cut 6 bases from V and 4 bases from J, with 13 bases between.

The genes are TRBV5-1 and TRBJ2-2; weak D call: TRBD2 (6 bases). V dropped 4 bases and J dropped 0 bases, with 19 bases sitting between them. The CDR3 is 18 amino acids. The V gene's germline CDR1 is SGHRS and CDR2 YFSETQ. CDR3 residues: CASSPSGFGGANTGELFF. The DNA of the CDR3 is TGCGCCAGCAGCCCCTCGGGGTTCGGCGGGGCGAACACCGGGGAGCTGTTTTTT. Full variable domain (remainder filled in from reference TRBV5-1 and TRBJ2-2): KAGVTQTPRYLIKTRGQQVTLSCSPISGHRSVSWYQQTPGQGLQFLFEYFSETQRNKGNFPGRFSGRQFSNSRSEMNVSTLELGDSALYLCASSPSGFGGANTGELFFGEGSRLTVL.

The V and J genes are TRBV28 and TRBJ2-5; D might be TRBD1 or TRBD2, each matching 6 bases. With the DNA end fitting TRBJ2-7 better, the J assignment may be wrong. Per germline, CDR1 MDHEN and CDR2 SYDVKM. CDR3 size: 14 residues. The CDR3 DNA is TGTGCCAGCAGTTTCGGGGGCCTCTCCTACGAGCAGTACTTC. This gives the protein CASSFGGLSYEQYF.

The rearrangement joins TRBV10-2 to TRBJ2-7; no clear D gene. The ends were cut back, 4 bases at V and 3 bases at J, with 4 bases in the middle. CDR1 is WSHSY and CDR2 is SAAADI in the germline V gene. The CDR3 totals 11 residues. The CDR3 region has the DNA TGCGCCAGCAGTGGCAGCTACGAGCAGTACTTC. Translating gives CASSGSYEQYF.

The chain carries TRBV4-2 and TRBJ1-1; D remains unclear. Germline assignment: CDR1 LGHNA and CDR2 YNFKEQ. This CDR3 contains 16 residues. Trimming shortened V by 0 bases and J by 4 bases, and 15 bases separated the two germline ends. Here the CDR3 DNA reads TGTGCCAGCAGCCAAGATCAGGCCTGGAGGAGCACTGAAGCTTTCTTT. Residues: CASSQDQAWRSTEAFF.